These T cell receptor beta chains were read from a single sample in a study of a mutant IDH1 vaccine in newly diagnosed glioma. TCRdb's table, derived via immunoSEQ multiplex PCR, lists solely in-frame clones and lacks some. The data hold 65,000 to 70,000 clones, with about four fifths observed a single time. The sequences come from peripheral blood mononuclear cells (PBMCs), collected from a glioma patient treated with radiotherapy, temozolomide or both. These receptors originate from a woman between 18 and 29 years old with glioma. Some clones in this sample may be carry-over from other donors' samples. Both conserved end residues are part of each CDR3. A D gene is named only where the DNA matches it firmly. Size tells how often a clone was seen (once, few, many) or the class of an expanded clone, and some rows leave it out.

-	-	TRBV4-3	TRBJ2-7	15	TGCGCCAGCAGCCAAGACGGCAGGGGCTGGTACGAGCAGTACTTC	CASSQDGRGWYEQYF
few	TRBD1	TRBV25-1	TRBJ1-5	15	TGTGCCAGCAGTGAAATCGGGACAGGGAGTCAGCCCCAGCATTTT	CASSEIGTGSQPQHF
few	TRBD1	TRBV19	TRBJ1-2	14	TGTGCCAGTAGTACTAGGACAGGCGGCTATGGCTACACCTTC	CASSTRTGGYGYTF
-	TRBD2	TRBV29-1	TRBJ2-2	16	TGCAGCGTCTCCAAGCTAGCGGGGCTTAACACCGGGGAGCTGTTTTTT	CSVSKLAGLNTGELFF
few	-	TRBV6-1	TRBJ1-2	13	TGTGCCAGCAGTCTGGACAGTGCCTATGGCTACACCTTC	CASSLDSAYGYTF
-	-	TRBV2	TRBJ1-2	14	TGTGCCAGCAGTGAAGAATGGGGGGTGAATGGCTACACCTTC	CASSEEWGVNGYTF
-	TRBD1	TRBV6-1	TRBJ1-5	11	TGTGCCGCAGGGACAGGACAGCCCCAGCATTTT	CAAGTGQPQHF
-	-	TRBV5-1	TRBJ2-2	14	TGCGCCAGCAGCTTAGGGGGACGCATCGGGGAGCTGTTTTTT	CASSLGGRIGELFF
-	TRBD1	TRBV5-4	TRBJ1-1	14	TGTGCCAGCAGCTTGCAGGGGGCGCGCACTGAAGCTTTCTTT	CASSLQGARTEAFF
-	-	TRBV6-1	TRBJ2-7	11	TGTGCCAGCAGCTGGGGACACGAGCAGTACTTC	CASSWGHEQYF
-	-	TRBV7-2	TRBJ1-2	15	TGTGCCAGCAGCTTAGTGGGGCAGGGCGGTGGCGGCTACACCTTC	CASSLVGQGGGGYTF
-	-	TRBV30	TRBJ1-1	13	TGTGCCTGGTCCGAGGGCTATAACACTGAAGCTTTCTTT	CAWSEGYNTEAFF
-	-	TRBV7-9	TRBJ1-2	12	TGTGCCAGCAGCCCGACAGGCTATGGCTACACCTTC	CASSPTGYGYTF
-	-	TRBV5-1	TRBJ1-2	18	TGCGCCAGCAGTTTTGAGGTACCCGCCAGTCGCAAAGCATATGGCTACACCTTC	CASSFEVPASRKAYGYTF
-	-	TRBV6-5	TRBJ2-7	14	TGTGCCAGCAGTTCAACAGGGACCCACTACGAGCAGTACTTC	CASSSTGTHYEQYF
-	TRBD1	TRBV27	TRBJ2-7	14	TGTGCCAGCCTGTCGACAGGGGGCCATTACGAGCAGTACTTC	CASLSTGGHYEQYF
-	TRBD2	TRBV25-1	TRBJ2-4	15	TGTGCCAGCAGTGAGCCCGGGAGGGCAGGGGACATTCAGTACTTC	CASSEPGRAGDIQYF
-	-	TRBV2	TRBJ1-2	11	TGTGCCAGCAGGACTACGGGTGGCTACACCTTC	CASRTTGGYTF
-	-	TRBV4-2	TRBJ2-6	15	TGTGCCAGCAGCCAGCAGCAGTCTGGGGCCAACGTCCTGACTTTC	CASSQQQSGANVLTF
-	-	TRBV7-2	TRBJ1-2	13	TGTGCCAGCAGCCTACGACGGCGGGCGGGCTACACCTTC	CASSLRRRAGYTF
-	-	TRBV6-1	TRBJ1-2	11	TGTGCCAGCAAAGCAGGGGCCGGCTACACCTTC	CASKAGAGYTF
-	-	TRBV20-1	TRBJ1-1	11	TGCAGTGCTAGGGACTACACTGAAGCTTTCTTT	CSARDYTEAFF
few	TRBD1	TRBV5-5	TRBJ1-1	14	TGTGCCAGCAGTTCCGGGACAGAGAACGCTGAAGCTTTCTTT	CASSSGTENAEAFF
few	-	TRBV21-1	TRBJ2-7	15	TGTGCCAGCAGCAAAGGGGACAGGTACTCCTACGAGCAGTACTTC	CASSKGDRYSYEQYF